This T cell receptor (beta chain) derives from a study of blood T cell repertoires in COVID-19. The V end lost 3 bases, the J end lost 9 bases, and 8 bases lay between the germline ends. This CDR3 is 11 amino acids long. In germline, CDR1 is LNHDA, CDR2 SQIVND (reference sequence). Sequenced by immunoSEQ multiplex PCR; TCRdb stores in-frame clones only, minus some. The repertoire has about 50,000 clones, over 90% of them found once; the top ten carry around 4.3%. The chain is built from TRBV19 and TRBJ1-1; D not certain. The sample consisted of peripheral blood. The TCR was taken from a man aged 45 to 65 with active COVID-19. CDR3 DNA sequence: TGTGCCAGTAGTATGGGAGTGAAAGCTTTCTTT. Protein sequence: CASSMGVKAFF. The whole variable domain, remainder taken from reference TRBV19 and TRBJ1-1, is DGGITQSPKYLFRKEGQNVTLSCEQNLNHDAMYWYRQDPGQGLRLIYYSQIVNDFQKGDIAEGYSVSREKKESFPLTVTSAQKNPTAFYLCASSMGVKAFFGQGTRLTVV.